This TCR beta chain was observed in a study of shared clonotypes between healthy human individuals (dated by TCRdb to about 2020). The study in broad terms: A couple of women and a few men aged 18 to 49 years were included in the cohort. For each donor, CD4 naive and CD4 memory were each run on three plates, CD8 naive on two plates, and CD8 memory on one plate. To increase sequencing depth and limit assay-specific biases, TCR repertoire library preparation and sequencing were carried out by different laboratories using diverse techniques. To estimate repertoire size and how much clonotype sharing occurs between individuals, the study deeply sequenced the blood TCR repertoires of about 5 healthy adults. Each donor's leukapheresis produced roughly between roughly 0.94 and 9.5 billion PBMCs. Summary of the overall study and its limitations: Naive subsets generally had larger estimated clonotype richness than memory subsets. Across four donors, approximately 4.9% of naive CD4, roughly 3.3% of naive CD8, approximately 2.5% of memory CD4, and 0.4% to 0.45% of memory CD8 clonotypes were shared. Rarefaction of sorted-subset datasets indicated incomplete sequencing despite the large sequencing depth. Based on pairwise subsampling, the degree of clonotype sharing among donors was expected to be affected by sequencing depth. Compared with non-shared clonotypes, the clonotypes found in all four sorted-subset donors had higher generation probabilities. Sampling was restricted to blood, and TCR repertoires in tissue are likely to differ from TCR repertoires in blood. Because the study included a small number of donors, the genetic and exposure-history diversity represented was limited.

V was cut back by 5 bases and J by 4 bases, leaving a gap of 8 bases between them. From the germline V gene (reference sequence), CDR1 is MNHEY and CDR2 is SMNVEV. There are 13 amino acids in the CDR3, from cysteine to phenylalanine inclusive. CDR3 DNA is the only sequence kept; it has 39 bases, read in frame from the first base. TCR CDR3 regions were amplified from genomic DNA by multiplex PCR using the deep immunoSEQ assay. For each cell subset, the extracted genomic DNA was distributed evenly across all wells of several immunoSEQ 96-well plates, and each plate served as one replicate. For sorted subsets, each replicate PCR was loaded with 200 ng genomic DNA, equivalent to 32,000 or so T cell genomes. Purified libraries were measured with a Qubit 3.0 fluorometer, size-checked on a Bioanalyzer 2100, and measured again with the KAPA Library Quantification kit. Every immunoSEQ 96-well plate was sequenced on a dedicated single-read 150-cycle Illumina NextSeq 550 flow cell. In the authors' own workflow: Because only junctional sequences without quality scores were contained in the immunoSEQ output, filtering matching that applied to full-length reads could not be performed. To assign V/J genes and CDR3, sequences were annotated using PyIR, a Python wrapper for IgBLAST v1.9, with IMGT germline references. Any read was removed if the V/J assignment was weak (E-value above 1e-6), the CDR3 was missing, or the read contained stop codons, out-of-frame junctions, or ambiguous translated residues. V3J clonotypes were defined as sequences sharing the same inferred V gene, J gene, and CDR3 amino acid sequence. Percentage overlap between repertoires was calculated by dividing the number of shared unique clonotypes by the size of the smaller repertoire. Repertoire richness was assessed with RTK rarefaction, the Chao1 estimator, and Recon v2.1 estimates of unobserved clonotypes. Generation probabilities for all TCRbeta clonotypes obtained by the gDNA method from a handful of donors were computed using OLGA. In its TCRdb copy, this immuneACCESS table keeps in-frame sequences only and misses some clones. Where compared with another copy, unresolved V genes explain less than half of these, and the others have no known cause. The V and J calls and clone size come from that table; D and trimming were worked out from the DNA. Across this sample there are 1,400,000 or so clones, with just under 99% seen only once. Together, the top ten hold 0.3% to 0.45% of the sample.

As concerns this clone: The antigen it recognizes is unknown. It has no much larger one-base neighbor in the sample; base qualities were not kept.

The donors were healthy, HIV-negative adults who had no recently reported acute infections or vaccinations. All donors were Caucasian adults living in Nashville, Tennessee, USA. CD4+ T cells were enriched by magnetic negative selection, after which naive cells were positively selected on CD45RA and the negative fraction was taken as the memory subset. Blood was obtained by leukapheresis, after which PBMCs were separated by Ficoll-Histopaque density gradient centrifugation and cryopreserved in liquid nitrogen vapor phase. Analytical flow cytometry was used to check the purity and quantity of every magnetically sorted T cell population. Genomic DNA was isolated from each sorted fraction and quantified by UV absorbance on a Nanodrop 2000c.

The chain is made from TRBV27 and TRBJ1-4, with the D gene not clear enough to name. This clonotype originated in a young man in good health. Sequences were obtained from naive CD4+ T cells sorted from blood. The meaning of the sample's cell subset or site label: CD45RA+ positively selected. The DNA reads TGTGCCAGCAGTATACGGCTTAATGAAAAACTGTTTTTT. This codes for CASSIRLNEKLFF.